This T cell receptor (beta chain) was retrieved from a study of T cells in Graves' hyperthyroidism and ophthalmopathy. Germline CDR1 and CDR2: MNHEY and SVGAGI. The CDR3 consists of 13 residues. V lost 2 bases and J lost 8; bases outside the gene matches: 5. RNA transcripts yielded amplified TCR beta CDR3 regions. HTBI primers were used for first-round RT-PCR of the TCR CDR3. TCRdb passed the multiplex PCR reads through MiXCR, listing each CDR3 protein once. The sample includes about 840,000 distinct CDR3 sequences, roughly 40% seen only once; the top ten take approximately 8.7%. There are a few counts of this clonotype. Graves' hyperthyroidism was deemed stable absent ophthalmopathy progression within 18 months.

This receptor was identified in a man aged 18 to 30 with Graves' hyperthyroidism. The specimen sequenced was blood. The rearrangement links TRBV6-5 to TRBJ1-2, with 7 bases identical to TRBD1. CDR3 sequence (DNA): TGTGCCAGCAGTTACGAGGGGGCGCGAGGCTACACCTTC. Its translation is CASSYEGARGYTF.